This TCR beta chain was observed in a study of CD8 T cells in Susac syndrome. Note on this clonotype: Its target is not known.

Findings and limits, study-wide: The CD4+ T cell repertoires in Susac syndrome were not clonally expanded.

Peripheral blood CD8+ and CD4+ T cells were profiled by TCR beta sequencing. The CDR3 totals 15 residues. V was cut by 0 bases and J by 5 bases, with 13 bases left in between. Per germline, CDR1 SGHDN and CDR2 FVKESK. cDNA came from roughly 0.47 to 1 ug RNA primed by random hexamers. Amplification of the TCR beta CDR3 was carried out by immunoSEQ multiplex PCR, which spanned a total of 54 Vbeta and 13 Jbeta segments. TCRdb passed the immunoSEQ multiplex PCR reads through MiXCR, listing each CDR3 protein once. The table shows about 140,000 distinct CDR3 sequences, with just under 95% occurring only once.

Sequencing used CD4+ T cells from PBMCs. This TCR came from a human donor with Susac syndrome. The rearrangement uses TRBV14 and TRBJ2-5, with D unclear. As DNA, the CDR3 is TGTGCCAGCAGCCAAGAGTGGATCGGCTGGGAGACCCAGTACTTC. Protein sequence: CASSQEWIGWETQYF.